This T cell receptor beta chain was sequenced during a study of tumor and adjacent non-tumor tissue in lung cancer. RNA was extracted from bulk tissue without any cell sorting. Regarding the study as a whole: Tumor tissue had significantly higher TCR diversity than normal lung.

Of note for this clonotype: The antigen is undetermined. The germline gene is not matched at one end of the junction; a read error may be the cause.

TCRbeta libraries were built with three rounds of nested PCR, modified from ARM-PCR. TCRdb called the multiplex PCR reads again in MiXCR, with one record for every CDR3 protein. Among under 100,000 distinct CDR3 sequences listed, approximately 57% were seen once. The receptor was isolated from a man in his 70s with non-small cell lung cancer. Sequencing input: lung tumor tissue.

CDR3 DNA sequence: TGCAGTGCTAGTGGCGGGGGTCCCGGAGGCTACGAGCACTACTTC. As protein: CSASGGGPGGYEHYF. The V call is TRBV20-1, the J call TRBJ2-7; 7 nucleotides line up with TRBD2. The CDR3 has 15 residues. Germline V gene lookup returns CDR1 DFQATT and CDR2 SNEGSKA (reference sequence).